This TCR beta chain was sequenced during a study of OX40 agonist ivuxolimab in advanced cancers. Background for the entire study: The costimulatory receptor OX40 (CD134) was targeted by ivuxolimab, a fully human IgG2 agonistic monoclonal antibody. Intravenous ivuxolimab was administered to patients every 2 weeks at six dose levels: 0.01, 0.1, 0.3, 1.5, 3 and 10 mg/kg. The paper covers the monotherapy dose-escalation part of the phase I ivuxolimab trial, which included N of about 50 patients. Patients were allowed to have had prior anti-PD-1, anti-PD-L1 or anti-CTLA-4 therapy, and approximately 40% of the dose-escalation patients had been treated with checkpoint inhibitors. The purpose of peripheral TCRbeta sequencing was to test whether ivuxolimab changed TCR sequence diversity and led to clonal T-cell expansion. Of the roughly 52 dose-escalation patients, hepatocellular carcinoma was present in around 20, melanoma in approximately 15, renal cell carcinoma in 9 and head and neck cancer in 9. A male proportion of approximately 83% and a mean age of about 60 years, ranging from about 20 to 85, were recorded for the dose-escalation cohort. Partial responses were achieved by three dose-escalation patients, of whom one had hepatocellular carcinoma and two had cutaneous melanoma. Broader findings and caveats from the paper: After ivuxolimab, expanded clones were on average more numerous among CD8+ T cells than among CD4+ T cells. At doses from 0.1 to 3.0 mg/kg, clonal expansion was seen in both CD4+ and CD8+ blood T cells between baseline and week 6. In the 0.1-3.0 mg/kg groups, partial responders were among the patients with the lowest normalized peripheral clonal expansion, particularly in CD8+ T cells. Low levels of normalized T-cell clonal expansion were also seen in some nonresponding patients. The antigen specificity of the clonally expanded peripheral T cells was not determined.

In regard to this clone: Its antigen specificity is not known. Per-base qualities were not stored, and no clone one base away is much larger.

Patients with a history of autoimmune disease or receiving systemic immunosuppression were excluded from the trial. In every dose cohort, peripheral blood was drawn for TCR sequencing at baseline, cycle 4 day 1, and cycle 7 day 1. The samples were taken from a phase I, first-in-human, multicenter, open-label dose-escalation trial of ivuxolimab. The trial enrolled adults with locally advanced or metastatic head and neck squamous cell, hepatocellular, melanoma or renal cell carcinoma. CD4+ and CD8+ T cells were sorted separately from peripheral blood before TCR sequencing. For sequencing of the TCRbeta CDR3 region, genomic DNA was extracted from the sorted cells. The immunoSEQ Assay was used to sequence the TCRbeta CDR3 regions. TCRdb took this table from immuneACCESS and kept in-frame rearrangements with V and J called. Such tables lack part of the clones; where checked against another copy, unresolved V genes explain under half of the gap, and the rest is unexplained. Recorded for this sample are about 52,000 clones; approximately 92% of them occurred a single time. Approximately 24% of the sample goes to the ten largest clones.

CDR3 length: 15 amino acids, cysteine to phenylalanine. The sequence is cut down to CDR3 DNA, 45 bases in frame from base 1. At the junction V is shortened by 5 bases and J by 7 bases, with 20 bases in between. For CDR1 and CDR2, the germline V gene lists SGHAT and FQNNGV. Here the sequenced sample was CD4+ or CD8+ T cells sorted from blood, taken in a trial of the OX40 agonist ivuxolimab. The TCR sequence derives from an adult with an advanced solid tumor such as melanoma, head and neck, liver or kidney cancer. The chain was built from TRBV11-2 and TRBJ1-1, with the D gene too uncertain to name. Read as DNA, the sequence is TGTGCCAGCAGCCCTTGGACCGGGATAAGTGTTGAAGCTTTCTTT. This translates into CASSPWTGISVEAFF.